A single sample is the source of the 10 T cell receptor beta chains below, sequenced in a study of technical replicates of blood from several donors. Using immunoSEQ multiplex PCR, the repertoire was profiled, and TCRdb retains in-frame clones only, with some absent. The sample contains some 58,000 clones, about 95% of which appear only once. The specimen sequenced was T cells isolated from PBMCs. These receptors came from a human donor in good health.

This sequence joins TRBV7-9 and TRBJ2-5, with unresolved D. The germline V gene has CDR1 SEHNR and CDR2 FQNEAQ (reference sequence). The ends were cut back, 0 bases at V and 5 bases at J, with 10 bases in the middle. The CDR3 length is 14 residues. The CDR3 is CASSLAVRLETQYF. CDR3 bases: TGTGCCAGCAGCTTAGCGGTCAGGCTGGAGACCCAGTACTTC.

This clone has just a few counts. CDR3 in amino acids: CASSLTTTNEKLFF. In DNA form, the CDR3 reads TGTGCCAGCAGCCTAACCACAACTAATGAAAAACTGTTTTTT. The chain has TRBV7-9 and TRBJ1-4; D remains ambiguous. CDR1 SEHNR and CDR2 FQNEAQ come from the germline V gene (reference sequence). The CDR3 consists of 14 residues. V was cut by 5 bases and J by 0 bases, with 7 bases left in between.

This clone has just one count. This rearrangement joins TRBV9 to TRBJ2-3; 7 bases line up with TRBD2. Looked up from germline, CDR1 is SGDLS and CDR2 is YYNGEE. With V trimmed by 3 bases and J by 2 bases, 6 bases remained unmatched. The CDR3 totals 15 residues. The DNA for the CDR3 is TGTGCCAGCAGCGCCACTAGCGCAAACACAGATACGCAGTATTTT. It codes for CASSATSANTDTQYF.

This chain connects TRBV10-3 to TRBJ2-7; 10 bases align to TRBD1. Trimming took 0 bases from V and 2 from J; bases not matched to a gene: 7. The CDR3 contains 17 residues. Germline V gene lookup returns CDR1 ENHRY and CDR2 SYGVKD. CDR3 coding DNA: TGTGCCATCAGTGAGTCACGCTCCGGGACAGGGGCCTACGAGCAGTACTTC. It yields the protein CAISESRSGTGAYEQYF.

The chain links TRBV7-2 to TRBJ2-7; D might be TRBD2 (6 bases). The germline V gene has CDR1 SGHTA and CDR2 FQGNSA. The CDR3 runs 16 residues. The ends were cut back, 4 bases at V and 4 bases at J, with 20 bases in the middle. The CDR3 DNA is TGTGCCAGCAGCTCCGCCGGTGGGGGGACCCTTTACGAGCAGTACTTC. Translation: CASSSAGGGTLYEQYF.

This chain's CDR3 is CASSLRVGQGATEAFF. CDR3 in DNA: TGCGCCAGCAGCTTGCGGGTAGGACAGGGGGCCACTGAAGCTTTCTTT. The chain links TRBV5-1 to TRBJ1-1; TRBD1 agrees at 11 bases. This CDR3 has 16 amino acids. The germline V gene has CDR1 SGHRS and CDR2 YFSETQ. V shed 1 base and J 4 bases; nucleotides not matched to a gene: 6.

This chain links TRBV29-1 with TRBJ1-2, with D tentatively TRBD1 (5 bases). The CDR3 extends over 12 amino acids. The V and J ends lost 7 bases and 5 bases respectively, with 14 bases between them. The germline V gene has CDR1 SQVTM and CDR2 ANQGSEA. CDR3 bases: TGCAGCGCATCCTACGGGGGATATGGCTACACCTTC. Translation gives CSASYGGYGYTF.

This chain links TRBV7-6 with TRBJ1-5; D is ambiguous. V was pared by 5 bases and J by 0 bases, with 11 bases between. CDR3 size: 15 residues. CDR1 and CDR2 from the germline V gene are SGHVS and FNYEAQ. The chain's CDR3 is CASSRGGHSNQPQHF. The CDR3 DNA follows: TGTGCCAGCAGCCGCGGAGGCCATAGCAATCAGCCCCAGCATTTT.

The chain combines TRBV29-1 with TRBJ2-7; a weak D match, TRBD1 (6 bases). Germline values: CDR1 SQVTM, CDR2 ANQGSEA. This CDR3 comprises 14 residues. Trimming cost V 4 bases and J 3 bases, with 16 bases left between them. The DNA of the CDR3 is TGCAGCGTTGCTGGGACACTGGACGTCTACGAGCAGTACTTC. Translation: CSVAGTLDVYEQYF.

The chain employs TRBV14 and TRBJ2-7; 8 bases agree with TRBD1. Germline lookup yields CDR1 SGHDN and CDR2 FVKESK. The V and J ends lost 3 bases and 2 bases, in that order; junction bases with no gene match: 21. This CDR3 has 20 residues. This CDR3 reads CASSQSYRGTGSTIAYEQYF. The DNA of the CDR3 is TGTGCCAGCAGCCAGAGTTACAGGGGGACCGGGAGTACGATTGCCTACGAGCAGTACTTC.